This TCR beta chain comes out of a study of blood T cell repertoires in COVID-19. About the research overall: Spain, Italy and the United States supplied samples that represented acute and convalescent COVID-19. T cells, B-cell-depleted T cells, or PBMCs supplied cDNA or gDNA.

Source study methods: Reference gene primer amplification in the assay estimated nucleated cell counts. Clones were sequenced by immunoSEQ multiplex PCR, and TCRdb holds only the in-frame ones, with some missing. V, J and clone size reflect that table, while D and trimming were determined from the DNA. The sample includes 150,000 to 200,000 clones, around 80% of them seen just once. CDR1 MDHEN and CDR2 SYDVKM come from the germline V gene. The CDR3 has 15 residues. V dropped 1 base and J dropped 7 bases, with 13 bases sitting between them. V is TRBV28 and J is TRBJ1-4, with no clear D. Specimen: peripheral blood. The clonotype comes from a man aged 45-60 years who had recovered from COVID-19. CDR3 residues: CASSLSGGGSEKLFF. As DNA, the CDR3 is TGTGCCAGCAGTTTATCTGGAGGAGGGTCTGAAAAACTGTTTTTT.